This TCR beta chain was identified in a study of T-cell reconstitution after alpha-beta-depleted transplantation in children. Concerning this clonotype itself: The antigen is not known.

Germline values: CDR1 SGHTA, CDR2 FQGNSA. The germline V and J ends were trimmed by 2 bases and 0 bases, with 2 bases remaining between them. This CDR3 spans 13 amino acids. Overall study results and limits: Alpha-beta T cells about two months after transplant reportedly derived from several hundred expanded graft clones. Recipient T cells and thymic progenitors that survived were the source of the high TCRbeta diversity seen at day 60 in some patients.

Unique molecular identifiers tagged the TCRbeta library. TCRdb itself ran the PCR reads through MiXCR, one entry per CDR3 protein. This table has 98,000 or so distinct CDR3 sequences, 23% appearing once. The chain uses TRBV7-2 and TRBJ1-3; D unclear. The sample here was PBMCs, taken before TCRalphabeta/CD19-depleted stem cell transplant. The clonotype comes from a boy aged 2 to 10 with acute lymphoblastic leukemia, due to receive a stem cell transplant. In nucleotides, the CDR3 is TGTGCCAGCAGCTTATTCTCTGGAAACACCATATATTTT. It codes for CASSLFSGNTIYF.